Presented here are 32 T cell receptor beta chains from one specimen sequenced in a study of blood T cell repertoires in COVID-19. Here immunoSEQ multiplex PCR was the method, and the copy in TCRdb shows in-frame clones only, minus some. The table shows 650,000 to 800,000 clones, with 90% occurring only once. Source material: peripheral blood. The receptors shown here come from a woman younger than 30 with acute or convalescent COVID-19.

The sample holds one count of this clone. This chain connects TRBV12-3 or TRBV12-4 to TRBJ1-1; TRBD1 is a possible D gene (5 bases). The CDR3 has 11 residues. Trimming shortened V by 6 bases and J by 10 bases, and 12 bases separated the two germline ends. The CDR3 DNA follows: TGTGCCAGCAGGCTCCGGCAGGGAGCTTTCTTT. Its translation: CASRLRQGAFF.

Concerning this clone itself: Other DNA variants within this sample encode the same CDR3. The chain couples TRBV5-1 to TRBJ1-1; D is undetermined. The CDR3 consists of 14 residues. Germline V CDR1 and CDR2: SGHRS, YFSETQ. The germline V and J ends were trimmed by 0 bases and 1 base, with 7 bases remaining between them. Here the CDR3 DNA reads TGCGCCAGCAGCTTGGGTCGGGGGAACACTGAAGCTTTCTTT. Translated, it gives CASSLGRGNTEAFF.

The CDR3 reads CASSSSGFTGANVLTF. CDR3 sequence (DNA): TGCGCCAGCAGCTCCTCGGGTTTCACTGGGGCCAACGTCCTGACTTTC. This sequence joins TRBV5-1 and TRBJ2-6, with no clear D. Germline CDR1 reads SGHRS; CDR2 reads YFSETQ. The CDR3 runs to 16 residues. The V and J ends lost 3 bases and 2 bases respectively, with 12 bases between them.

Here the CDR3 DNA reads TGCGCCAGCAGCTCAAAGGGACAGGGAGATGGCTACACCTTC. Translated, it gives CASSSKGQGDGYTF. The chain carries TRBV5-1 and TRBJ1-2; 9 bases are a match to TRBD1. The V and J ends lost 3 bases and 6 bases, in that order; junction bases with no gene match: 6. The germline V gene has CDR1 SGHRS and CDR2 YFSETQ. The CDR3 spans 14 residues. The whole variable domain, filled in from reference TRBV5-1 and TRBJ1-2, reads KAGVTQTPRYLIKTRGQQVTLSCSPISGHRSVSWYQQTPGQGLQFLFEYFSETQRNKGNFPGRFSGRQFSNSRSEMNVSTLELGDSALYLCASSSKGQGDGYTFGSGTRLTVV.

The sample holds one count of this clone. The chain carries TRBV5-1 and TRBJ1-1, with D possibly matching TRBD1 (5 bases). This CDR3 has 15 amino acids. Germline V gene lookup returns CDR1 SGHRS and CDR2 YFSETQ. V was clipped by 3 bases and J by 0 bases, with 12 bases between them. The CDR3 loop reads CASSSPTDMNTEAFF. The CDR3 bases are TGCGCCAGCAGCTCCCCGACAGATATGAACACTGAAGCTTTCTTT.

The chain is built from TRBV2 and TRBJ1-6; 10 bases fit TRBD1. The CDR3 contains 15 residues. Germline V CDR1 and CDR2: SNHLY, FYNNEI. Unmatched junction bases numbered 6, after V lost 4 bases and J lost 9 bases. CDR3 sequence (DNA): TGTGCCAGCAGTGCAAATGACAGGGGGCCTTCACCCCTCCACTTT. It codes for CASSANDRGPSPLHF.

This chain connects TRBV4-3 to TRBJ1-2, with 9 bases identical to TRBD1. The V and J ends lost 2 bases and 3 bases, in that order; junction bases with no gene match: 4. Per germline, CDR1 LGHNA and CDR2 YSLEER. The CDR3 runs 15 residues. In nucleotides, the CDR3 is TGCGCCAGCAGCCAAAGGACAGGGGCGGACTATGGCTACACCTTC. Translating it yields CASSQRTGADYGYTF.

The CDR3 nucleotides read TGTGCCACCGACTTCGGAGGAGAGCAGTTCTTC. Its translation: CATDFGGEQFF. This chain joins TRBV24-1 and TRBJ2-1; the D gene is possibly TRBD2 (5 bases). There are 11 residues in the CDR3. Trimming shortened V by 9 bases and J by 10 bases, and 12 bases separated the two germline ends. CDR1 is KGHDR and CDR2 is SFDVKD in the germline V gene.

The sample holds one count of this clone. The chain recombines TRBV9 with TRBJ1-2; TRBD1 agrees at 8 bases. The length of the CDR3 is 13 residues. Germline loops: CDR1 SGDLS, CDR2 YYNGEE. Germline trimming cut 0 bases from V and 7 bases from J; bases unmatched to any gene: 2. The CDR3 region has the DNA TGTGCCAGCAGCGTAGCAGGGGGCGGTGGCTACACCTTC. As protein: CASSVAGGGGYTF.

The V call is TRBV10-2, the J call TRBJ2-7; a weak D match, TRBD2 (5 bases). The germline V gene encodes CDR1 WSHSY and CDR2 SAAADI. Trimming removed 4 bases from V and 6 bases from J, with 13 bases in between. The CDR3 has 13 residues. Here the CDR3 reads CASSARTVGEQYF. The CDR3 bases are TGCGCCAGCAGTGCTAGGACTGTCGGCGAGCAGTACTTC.

Regarding this clone: The sample contains more than one DNA sequence encoding this CDR3. The rearrangement joins TRBV5-1 to TRBJ1-2; 10 nucleotides align to TRBD1. CDR1 and CDR2 (germline): SGHRS, YFSETQ. The CDR3 contains 14 residues. J lost 8 bases, V lost 0 bases, and 4 bases had no gene match. The CDR3 region is CASSLGQGAGGYTF. The DNA for the CDR3 is TGCGCCAGCAGCTTGGGACAGGGGGCAGGAGGCTACACCTTC.

The V gene is TRBV24-1, the J gene TRBJ2-1, with TRBD2 identical over 14 bases. The CDR3 covers 16 residues. Germline V lookup: CDR1 KGHDR, CDR2 SFDVKD. J lost 8 bases, V lost 1 base, and 3 bases had no gene match. The DNA of the CDR3 is TGTGCCACCAGTGATTTTGGGACTAGCGGGGGATATGAGCAGTTCTTC. Translating it yields CATSDFGTSGGYEQFF.

The V and J genes are TRBV6-6 and TRBJ1-5, with 7 nucleotides matching TRBD1. This CDR3 has 13 amino acids. CDR1 and CDR2 from the germline V gene are MNHNY and SVGAGI (reference sequence). J was trimmed by 5 bases and V by 8 bases; bases with no gene match: 6. The CDR3 here is CASADRRDQPQHF. CDR3 DNA sequence: TGTGCCAGCGCGGACAGGAGGGATCAGCCCCAGCATTTT.

The chain links TRBV18 to TRBJ1-2; perhaps TRBD1 as D (5 bases). The CDR3 has 14 amino acids. Germline V gene lookup returns CDR1 KGHSH and CDR2 LQKENI. V dropped 2 bases and J dropped 4 bases, with 11 bases sitting between them. CDR3 nucleotides: TGTGCCAGCTCACCAGCGCGGGGGTCCTATGGCTACACCTTC. It translates to CASSPARGSYGYTF.

This chain joins TRBV7-9 and TRBJ2-2; 9 bases match TRBD1. With 4 bases clipped from V and 1 base from J, the junction kept 1 base outside the gene matches. Germline CDR1 reads SEHNR; CDR2 reads FQNEAQ (reference sequence). The CDR3 totals 15 residues. CDR3 sequence: CASSSTGGNTGELFF. CDR3 in DNA: TGTGCCAGCAGCTCGACAGGGGGGAACACCGGGGAGCTGTTTTTT.

The gene calls are TRBV14 and TRBJ1-4, with TRBD1 matching 8 bases. CDR1 and CDR2 (germline): SGHDN, FVKESK. Losses at the gene ends were 4 bases for V and 12 bases for J; bases not matched to a gene: 16. The CDR3 has 16 amino acids. The CDR3 loop is CASSLSAGGLGRQLFF. The CDR3 DNA follows: TGTGCCAGCAGCCTAAGCGCAGGGGGCCTTGGACGTCAACTGTTTTTT.

V and J are TRBV11-2 and TRBJ1-1; D gene unclear. V dropped 4 bases and J dropped 3 bases, with 21 bases sitting between them. This CDR3 contains 17 residues. Germline V gene data show CDR1 as SGHAT and CDR2 as FQNNGV. The chain's CDR3 is CASSSYPLGPRDTEAFF. The CDR3 nucleotides are TGTGCCAGCAGCTCCTACCCCCTGGGTCCGAGGGACACTGAAGCTTTCTTT.

As concerns this clone: The junction shows a germline mismatch at one end, possibly a read error. CDR3 sequence: CASSLASSSLFF. As DNA, the CDR3 is TGTGCCAGCAGTTTGGCCTCGTCGTCCCTTTTTTTT. The chain combines TRBV6-5 with TRBJ1-1; unclear D gene. Germline CDR1 MNHEY, CDR2 SVGAGI. This CDR3 contains 12 residues.

This chain connects TRBV27 to TRBJ1-2, with 12 positions matching TRBD1. This CDR3 is built from 15 residues. Germline V gives CDR1 MNHEY, CDR2 SMNVEV (reference sequence). After removal of 6 bases from V and 4 bases from J, the junction contained 6 bases not matched to a gene. CDR3 region: CASSTGQGAGYGYTF. Written as DNA, the CDR3 is TGTGCCAGCAGCACGGGACAGGGGGCGGGCTATGGCTACACCTTC.

This chain links TRBV2 with TRBJ1-6; TRBD1 matches 9 bases. The trim removed 6 bases at V and 5 bases at J, leaving 5 bases unmatched. Per the germline V gene, CDR1 is SNHLY and CDR2 is FYNNEI. CDR3 length equals 15 residues. The CDR3 sequence is CASSQRQGDNSPLHF. DNA for the CDR3: TGTGCCAGCAGCCAAAGACAGGGGGATAATTCACCCCTCCACTTT.

This chain links TRBV6-5 with TRBJ1-2; D is possibly TRBD1 (6 bases). The CDR3 contains 14 residues. The germline CDR1 and CDR2 sequences are MNHEY and SVGAGI. The ends were cut back, 5 bases at V and 3 bases at J, with 13 bases in the middle. CDR3 residues: CASSKDSIYYGYTF. Here the CDR3 DNA reads TGTGCCAGCAGTAAGGACAGTATCTACTATGGCTACACCTTC.

The V call is TRBV6-5, the J call TRBJ2-1, with D maybe TRBD2 (5 bases). The CDR3 sequence is 11 residues long. CDR1 is MNHEY, CDR2 SVGAGI, per germline. In DNA, the CDR3 is TGTGCGGCGGGTTTGGGGAATGAGCAGTTCTTC. Translating gives CAAGLGNEQFF.

The rearrangement links TRBV12-3 or TRBV12-4 to TRBJ2-7, with D perhaps TRBD1 (5 bases). V was clipped by 5 bases and J by 5 bases, with 10 bases between them. The length of the CDR3 is 12 residues. In DNA, the CDR3 is TGTGCCAGCAGTCCCCGACAGAACGAGCAGTACTTC. This translates into CASSPRQNEQYF.

The CDR3 nucleotides read TGTGCCAGCAGTTATCCCTTAGGAACCGGGGGGTTAGAGGACGAGCAGTACTTC. Translated, it gives CASSYPLGTGGLEDEQYF. This sequence joins TRBV6-2 or TRBV6-3 and TRBJ2-7; 7 positions match TRBD2. The junction had 19 bases not matched to a gene; V was cut back by 3 bases and J by 5 bases. From germline, CDR1 is MNHEY and CDR2 SVGEGT. The CDR3 sequence is 18 residues long.

The chain uses TRBV21-1 and TRBJ1-4; the D segment call TRBD1 is taken from the table without a DNA check. TRBV21-1 has pseudogene status. The CDR3 sequence is 13 residues long. The CDR3 region is CASGPPGNEKLFF. In DNA form, the CDR3 reads TGTGCCTCCGGCCCCCCAGGCAATGAAAAACTGTTTTTT.

The chain is built from TRBV4-1 and TRBJ1-1, with D possibly matching TRBD1 (6 bases). This CDR3 is 14 amino acids long. Germline assignment: CDR1 MGHRA and CDR2 YSYEKL. The V gene lost 4 bases and the J gene lost 4 bases, with 13 bases spanning the gap. Here the CDR3 DNA reads TGCGCCAGCAGCCGAACAGGGTGGGGCACTGAAGCTTTCTTT. This gives the protein CASSRTGWGTEAFF.

CDR3 sequence: CASSPDEGANVLTF. CDR3 nucleotide sequence: TGTGCCAGCAGCCCCGATGAGGGGGCCAACGTCCTGACTTTC. The genes are TRBV6-2 or TRBV6-3 and TRBJ2-6; D call uncertain. This CDR3 spans 14 amino acids. The germline CDR1 and CDR2 sequences are MNHEY and SVGEGT. Between the trimmed V and J ends, which lost 6 bases and 4 bases, there was a span of 10 bases.

V gene TRBV5-1 combines with J gene TRBJ2-7; D possibly corresponds to TRBD1 (5 bases). Trimming removed 0 bases at V and 0 bases at J, with 13 bases between. Germline assignment: CDR1 SGHRS and CDR2 YFSETQ. This CDR3 has 16 residues. The DNA of the CDR3 is TGCGCCAGCAGCTTGGAACCTACAGGAACCTCCTACGAGCAGTACTTC. Translated: CASSLEPTGTSYEQYF.

The rearrangement uses TRBV3-1 (or the pseudogene TRBV3-2) and TRBJ2-3; TRBD1 aligns across 9 bases. The germline CDR1 and CDR2 sequences are LGHDT and YNNKEL (reference sequence). V gave up 4 bases and J gave up 3 bases; unmatched junction bases: 5. This CDR3 is built from 15 residues. This chain's CDR3 is CASSRGTGWTDTQYF. The CDR3 bases are TGTGCCAGCAGCCGAGGGACAGGGTGGACAGATACGCAGTATTTT.

The chain recombines TRBV2 with TRBJ1-2, with D perhaps TRBD1 (6 bases). Looked up from germline, CDR1 is SNHLY and CDR2 is FYNNEI. The germline V and J ends were trimmed by 4 bases and 2 bases, with 17 bases remaining between them. The CDR3 totals 16 residues. The CDR3: CASSGITGYGNYGYTF. CDR3 bases: TGTGCCAGCAGTGGTATCACAGGGTATGGCAACTATGGCTACACCTTC.

This clone was found a few times. The chain has TRBV10-1 and TRBJ2-7; unclear D gene. This CDR3 is 13 amino acids long. Germline CDR1 reads WNHNN; CDR2 reads SYGVQD (reference sequence). Trimming pared 5 bases from V and 3 bases from J, leaving 11 bases between. The CDR3 here is CASSLPILYEQYF. The CDR3 DNA reads as TGCGCCAGCAGTCTACCCATCCTCTACGAGCAGTACTTC.

The V gene is TRBV10-3, the J gene TRBJ2-7, with 7 bases lining up with TRBD1. Germline CDR1 is ENHRY and CDR2 is SYGVKD. This CDR3 contains 12 residues. V trimming: 10 bases; J trimming: 3 bases; junction bases outside the gene matches: 6. CDR3 sequence: CATGGPFYEQYF. For the CDR3, the DNA is TGTGCCACAGGGGGACCTTTCTACGAGCAGTACTTC.